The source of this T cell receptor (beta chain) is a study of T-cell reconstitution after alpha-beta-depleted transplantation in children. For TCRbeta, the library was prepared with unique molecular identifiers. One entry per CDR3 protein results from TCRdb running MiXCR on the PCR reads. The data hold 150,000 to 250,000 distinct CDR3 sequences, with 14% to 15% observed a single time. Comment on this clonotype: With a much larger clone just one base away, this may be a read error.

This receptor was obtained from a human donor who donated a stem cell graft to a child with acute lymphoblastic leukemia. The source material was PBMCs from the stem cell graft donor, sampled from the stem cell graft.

For the CDR3, the DNA is TGCGCCAGCTCTAGCGGGAGTATCCACGACCAGTACTTC. As protein: CASSSGSIHDQYF. The V gene is TRBV10-2, the J gene TRBJ2-7, with 10 bases lining up with TRBD2. The length of the CDR3 is 13 residues. Looked up from germline, CDR1 is WSHSY and CDR2 is SAAADI.